The 16 T cell receptor beta chains below all came from one sample that was sequenced in a study of radiotherapy plus CTLA-4 blockade in lung cancer. Sequencing used immunoSEQ multiplex PCR; TCRdb keeps in-frame clones, though not all of them. The sample has tens of thousands of clones, over 60% seen once. The specimen comprised peripheral blood, sampled from a patient treated with radiotherapy plus ipilimumab. The receptor source for this set is a human donor with non-small cell lung cancer whose response to radiotherapy plus ipilimumab could not be evaluated.

The chain employs TRBV19 and TRBJ2-3; 11 nucleotides align to TRBD2. Germline trimming cut 8 bases from V and 1 base from J; bases unmatched to any gene: 8. The germline V gene encodes CDR1 LNHDA and CDR2 SQIVND (reference sequence). This CDR3 has 16 residues. CDR3 sequence: CASGNSGRAGTDTQYF. CDR3 nucleotide sequence: TGTGCCAGTGGAAATAGCGGGAGGGCTGGCACAGATACGCAGTATTTT.

The chain carries TRBV11-2 and TRBJ1-3, with D unclear. V was clipped by 1 base and J by 0 bases, with 16 bases between them. Per germline, CDR1 SGHAT and CDR2 FQNNGV. The CDR3 runs 18 residues. Written as DNA, the CDR3 is TGTGCCAGCAGCTTAGCTCCTCCACCACCGAGCTCTGGAAACACCATATATTTT. Protein sequence: CASSLAPPPPSSGNTIYF.

V and J are TRBV27 and TRBJ1-5; 7 bases are a match to TRBD1. With V trimmed by 0 bases and J by 6 bases, 5 bases remained unmatched. The V gene's germline CDR1 is MNHEY and CDR2 SMNVEV (reference sequence). The CDR3 loop spans 15 amino acids. This CDR3 reads CASSLSGDRVQPQHF. For the CDR3, the DNA is TGTGCCAGCAGTTTATCGGGAGACAGGGTTCAGCCCCAGCATTTT.

The V call is TRBV5-1, the J call TRBJ2-5, with TRBD1 identical over 9 bases. The CDR3 is 18 amino acids. V dropped 4 bases and J dropped 5; count of bases not matched to a gene: 18. Germline V gene lookup returns CDR1 SGHRS and CDR2 YFSETQ. The CDR3 here is CASSAGTDGQGRGETQYF. CDR3 nucleotide sequence: TGCGCCAGCAGCGCCGGGACAGACGGACAGGGGCGAGGGGAGACCCAGTACTTC.

This clone was seen a few times. The chain couples TRBV20-1 to TRBJ2-5; TRBD2 is a possible D gene (6 bases). Germline V gene lookup returns CDR1 DFQATT and CDR2 SNEGSKA (reference sequence). V was pared by 4 bases and J by 7 bases, with 10 bases between. The CDR3 length is 11 residues. The CDR3 region has the DNA TGCAGTGCTATAAAGGGAGGGACCCAGTACTTC. Translating it yields CSAIKGGTQYF.

The J gene is TRBJ2-3, the V gene TRBV28, with D perhaps TRBD1 (6 bases). V lost 4 bases to trimming and J lost 6 bases, with 17 bases between them. This CDR3 spans 15 amino acids. Germline CDR1 is MDHEN and CDR2 is SYDVKM. The DNA of the CDR3 is TGTGCCAGCAGTTCCGCTACAGGGCCAGGTGATACGCAGTATTTT. It specifies CASSSATGPGDTQYF.

As DNA, the CDR3 is TGTGCCAGCCGCACAGGGGGCAGAGGAGAGGAAAAACTGTTTTTT. Translating gives CASRTGGRGEEKLFF. This chain joins TRBV6-1 and TRBJ1-4, with 9 bases matching TRBD1. This CDR3 has 15 amino acids. Germline V lookup: CDR1 MNHNS, CDR2 SASEGT. V shed 8 bases, J shed 8 bases, and the junction held 12 bases outside the gene matches.

This chain uses TRBV7-8 with TRBJ2-2; maybe TRBD2 (5 bases). CDR3 length equals 16 residues. CDR1 is SGHVS, CDR2 FQNEAQ, per germline. Trimming pared 0 bases from V and 6 bases from J, leaving 14 bases between. CDR3 loop: CASSLAPGLGSGELFF. The CDR3 DNA reads as TGTGCCAGCAGCTTAGCACCAGGACTGGGGTCCGGGGAGCTGTTTTTT.

This clone was seen a few times. The CDR3 here is CASSPGAGGNYGYTF. Written as DNA, the CDR3 is TGTGCCAGCAGCCCGGGGGCGGGGGGAAACTATGGCTACACCTTC. This rearrangement joins TRBV28 to TRBJ1-2, with D possibly matching TRBD1 (6 bases). Germline CDR1 and CDR2: MDHEN and SYDVKM. The V and J ends lost 6 bases and 2 bases respectively, with 16 bases between them. The CDR3 has 15 amino acids.

This rearrangement joins TRBV5-1 to TRBJ2-7, with a weak D call TRBD2 (5 bases). The V end lost 2 bases, the J end lost 2 bases, and 14 bases lay between the germline ends. There are 15 residues in the CDR3. Per germline, CDR1 SGHRS and CDR2 YFSETQ. CDR3 region: CASSFTRGLTYEQYF. The CDR3 DNA follows: TGCGCCAGCAGCTTTACTCGTGGACTTACCTACGAGCAGTACTTC.

This chain connects TRBV7-7 to TRBJ2-5, with 9 positions matching TRBD1. The CDR3 length is 15 residues. Per the germline V gene, CDR1 is SSHAT and CDR2 is FNYEAQ (reference sequence). The junction had 10 bases not matched to a gene; V was cut back by 6 bases and J by 5 bases. CDR3 sequence: CASSLDRGYSETQYF. CDR3 DNA sequence: TGTGCCAGCAGTTTGGACAGGGGTTATTCGGAGACCCAGTACTTC.

J is TRBJ2-3 and V is TRBV25-1; possibly TRBD2 for D (7 bases). This CDR3 contains 15 residues. Trimming took off 5 bases at V and 6 bases at J, with 18 bases between the two ends. From germline, CDR1 is MGHDK and CDR2 SYGVNS. In nucleotides, the CDR3 is TGTGCCAGCAGTCCGGGGGGCGCGGGAGCGGATACGCAGTATTTT. It is translated as CASSPGGAGADTQYF.

CDR3 bases: TGTGCCAGCAGCCCCTGGGCACTCACCGGGGAGCTGTTTTTT. As protein: CASSPWALTGELFF. The V gene is TRBV27, the J gene TRBJ2-2; D unclear. Germline loops: CDR1 MNHEY, CDR2 SMNVEV (reference sequence). The CDR3 is 14 amino acids. The germline V and J ends were trimmed by 6 bases and 4 bases, with 12 bases remaining between them.

The chain has TRBV28 and TRBJ2-3, with D unclear. The CDR3 is 10 amino acids. Per germline, CDR1 MDHEN and CDR2 SYDVKM. CDR3: CAVGRDTQYF. The CDR3 region has the DNA TGTGCAGTTGGTAGAGATACGCAGTATTTT.

V gene TRBV5-1 combines with J gene TRBJ2-1; tentatively, D is TRBD2 (6 bases). The germline V and J ends were trimmed by 4 bases and 8 bases, with 22 bases remaining between them. Germline CDR1 is SGHRS and CDR2 is YFSETQ. CDR3 size: 16 residues. CDR3 bases: TGCGCCAGCAGCCCGGGACTGCCTGAAAATGGCGATGAGCAGTTCTTC. This translates into CASSPGLPENGDEQFF.

This clone turned up a few times. The same CDR3 is also encoded by other DNA sequences in this sample. The chain is built from TRBV5-4 and TRBJ1-6; 12 bases are shared with TRBD1. From germline, CDR1 is SGHNT and CDR2 YYREEE (reference sequence). Losses at the gene ends were 4 bases for V and 9 bases for J; bases not matched to a gene: 8. The CDR3 runs 16 residues. CDR3 region: CASSPGQGAQGSPLHF. CDR3 nucleotides: TGTGCCAGCAGCCCGGGACAGGGGGCACAGGGTTCACCCCTCCACTTT.